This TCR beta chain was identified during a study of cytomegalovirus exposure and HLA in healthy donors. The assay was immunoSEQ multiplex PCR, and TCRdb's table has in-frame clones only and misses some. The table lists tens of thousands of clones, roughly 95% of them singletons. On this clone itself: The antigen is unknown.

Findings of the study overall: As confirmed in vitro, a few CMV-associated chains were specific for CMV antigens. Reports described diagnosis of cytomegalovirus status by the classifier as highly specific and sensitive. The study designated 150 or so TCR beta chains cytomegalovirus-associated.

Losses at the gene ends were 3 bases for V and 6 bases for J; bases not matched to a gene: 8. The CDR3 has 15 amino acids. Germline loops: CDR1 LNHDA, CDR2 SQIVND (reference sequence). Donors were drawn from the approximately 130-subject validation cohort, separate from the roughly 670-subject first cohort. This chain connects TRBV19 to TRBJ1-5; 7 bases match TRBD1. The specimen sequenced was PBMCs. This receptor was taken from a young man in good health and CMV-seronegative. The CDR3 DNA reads TGTGCCAGTAGTATTCGATCCAGGGGGACTCAGCCCCAGCATTTT. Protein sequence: CASSIRSRGTQPQHF.